This TCR beta chain was sequenced for a study of response to subunit inactivated influenza vaccine. As to this clonotype: Its target is unknown.

Study-level points and caveats: Authors suggested that a seasonal influenza vaccination recruits few new T cells each time.

Between the trimmed V and J ends, which lost 9 bases and 9 bases, there was a span of 10 bases. Germline loops: CDR1 KGHDR, CDR2 SFDVKD. This CDR3 is built from 11 residues. Each CDR3 protein gets one entry after TCRdb re-called the RT-PCR reads with MiXCR. The repertoire holds 700,000 to 900,000 distinct CDR3 sequences, with about 20% as singletons. The receptor was derived from a man aged 50-60 years who received an inactivated influenza vaccine. The specimen was PBMCs from blood, collected less than 6 days after vaccination. The V call is TRBV24-1, the J call TRBJ2-2; D gene unclear. This chain's CDR3 is CATQDGRELFF. The CDR3 DNA reads TGTGCCACCCAAGACGGCCGGGAGCTGTTTTTT.